Each of the 20 T cell receptor beta chains below was sequenced from the same sample in a study of blood T cell repertoires in COVID-19. Some clones are missing from TCRdb's copy, which holds only in-frame ones; the method was immunoSEQ multiplex PCR. In the table there are roughly 120,000 clones, less than 80% of which are singletons. The sequenced sample was peripheral blood. These receptors all stem from a man aged 45-65 years with acute or convalescent COVID-19.

This chain joins TRBV7-9 and TRBJ1-6; D is perhaps TRBD1 (6 bases). Germline V gene lookup returns CDR1 SEHNR and CDR2 FQNEAQ (reference sequence). The CDR3 totals 14 residues. V was clipped by 3 bases and J by 7 bases, with 10 bases between them. CDR3 bases: TGTGCCAGCAGCTTCACAGGGACCAATTCACCCCTCCACTTT. As protein: CASSFTGTNSPLHF. The entire variable domain, with the rest obtained from reference TRBV7-9 and TRBJ1-6, is as follows: DTGVSQNPRHKITKRGQNVTFRCDPISEHNRLYWYRQTLGQGPEFLTYFQNEAQLEKSRLLSDRFSAERPKGSFSTLEIQRTEQGDSAMYLCASSFTGTNSPLHFGNGTRLTVT.

The chain joins TRBV7-8 to TRBJ1-4, with 10 bases matching TRBD1. The CDR3 covers 16 residues. Germline V gene data show CDR1 as SGHVS and CDR2 as FQNEAQ. After removal of 1 base from V and 7 bases from J, the junction contained 6 bases not matched to a gene. CDR3 sequence: CASSLGRTGGFEKLFF. The CDR3 DNA sequence: TGTGCCAGCAGCTTAGGAAGGACAGGGGGTTTTGAAAAACTGTTTTTT.

This chain connects TRBV5-1 to TRBJ2-5, with TRBD2 as a possible D gene (6 bases). The CDR3 runs to 14 residues. Trimming cost V 7 bases and J 2 bases, with 15 bases left between them. Germline loops: CDR1 SGHRS, CDR2 YFSETQ. CDR3 amino acids: CASYTGTSQETQYF. The CDR3 nucleotides read TGCGCCAGCTACACGGGGACTTCACAAGAGACCCAGTACTTC.

The chain couples TRBV30 to TRBJ2-3, with TRBD2 matching 8 bases. Germline CDR1 and CDR2: GTSNPN and SVGIG (reference sequence). V was pared by 4 bases and J by 5 bases, with 20 bases of the junction left unmatched. The CDR3 spans 18 residues. CDR3 sequence: CAWIESSRSGGPLDTQYF. In DNA, the CDR3 is TGTGCCTGGATCGAGTCCAGCAGGTCGGGAGGGCCTCTAGATACGCAGTATTTT.

V gene TRBV29-1 combines with J gene TRBJ1-1; D unclear. Germline-derived CDR1 and CDR2 are SQVTM and ANQGSEA. V was trimmed by 4 bases and J by 4 bases, leaving 10 bases between them. The CDR3 is 12 amino acids. CDR3 amino acids: CSVAAGGTEAFF. CDR3 nucleotide sequence: TGCAGCGTTGCTGCCGGCGGCACTGAAGCTTTCTTT. Drawing the rest from reference TRBV29-1 and TRBJ1-1, the complete variable domain is SAVISQKPSRDICQRGTSLTIQCQVDSQVTMMFWYRQQPGQSLTLIATANQGSEATYESGFVIDKFPISRPNLTFSTLTVSNMSPEDSSIYLCSVAAGGTEAFFGQGTRLTVV.

This clone was seen a handful of times. The chain uses TRBV30 and TRBJ1-4; perhaps TRBD1 as D (5 bases). V dropped 2 bases and J dropped 8 bases, with 21 bases sitting between them. Germline V gene data show CDR1 as GTSNPN and CDR2 as SVGIG (reference sequence). This CDR3 is built from 16 residues. The CDR3 loop is CAWSPPVGGGGEKLFF. The CDR3, as DNA: TGTGCCTGGAGTCCCCCGGTCGGTGGGGGAGGAGAAAAACTGTTTTTT.

The chain links TRBV2 to TRBJ2-2, with D tentatively TRBD1 (5 bases). Germline V gene sequence: CDR1 SNHLY, CDR2 FYNNEI. Trimming stripped 4 bases from V and 1 base from J, with 10 bases between. The CDR3 covers 15 residues. The CDR3 DNA reads as TGTGCCAGCAGTGCGTATACAGGGAACACCGGGGAGCTGTTTTTT. The encoded protein is CASSAYTGNTGELFF.

The sample holds one count of this clone. The genes are TRBV24-1 and TRBJ1-3; possibly TRBD1 for D (6 bases). There are 16 residues in the CDR3. V was shortened by 4 bases and J by 0 bases, with 12 bases between the two germline ends. The germline gives CDR1 KGHDR, CDR2 SFDVKD. The CDR3 sequence is CATSDVRQDSGNTIYF. The DNA of the CDR3 is TGTGCCACCAGTGACGTCCGACAGGACTCTGGAAACACCATATATTTT.

This clone was seen a handful of times. The DNA of the CDR3 is TGCGCCAGCAGCCCCGGACAAATTAACACTGAAGCTTTCTTT. Encoded protein: CASSPGQINTEAFF. The chain recombines TRBV5-1 with TRBJ1-1; tentative D call: TRBD1 (5 bases). CDR1 is SGHRS and CDR2 is YFSETQ in the germline V gene. The germline V and J ends were trimmed by 4 bases and 2 bases, with 12 bases remaining between them. The CDR3 loop spans 14 amino acids.

Only a few counts were recorded for this clone. The gene calls are TRBV11-2 and TRBJ1-2; weak D call: TRBD1 (5 bases). Germline values: CDR1 SGHAT, CDR2 FQNNGV. The CDR3 length is 14 residues. With 1 base removed from V and 1 base from J, the gap between germline ends came to 7 bases. CDR3 nucleotides: TGTGCCAGCAGCTTAGCGGGGGTTAACTATGGCTACACCTTC. This translates into CASSLAGVNYGYTF.

The rearrangement joins TRBV2 to TRBJ2-1; TRBD2 matches 8 bases. Germline loops: CDR1 SNHLY, CDR2 FYNNEI. The CDR3 is made up of 16 amino acids. The V and J ends lost 6 bases and 0 bases, in that order; junction bases with no gene match: 7. As DNA, the CDR3 is TGTGCCAGCAGACCAATAGCGGGGAGCTCCTACAATGAGCAGTTCTTC. Its protein is CASRPIAGSSYNEQFF.

The V gene is TRBV6-1, the J gene TRBJ2-3; 7 nucleotides line up with TRBD1. After removal of 0 bases from V and 9 bases from J, the junction contained 18 bases not matched to a gene. This CDR3 is 18 amino acids long. The V gene's germline CDR1 is MNHNS and CDR2 SASEGT. The CDR3 loop is CASSEAGAPGQPRITQYF. CDR3 nucleotides: TGTGCCAGCAGTGAAGCGGGGGCTCCGGGACAGCCCAGGATCACGCAGTATTTT.

The chain has TRBV3-1 (or the pseudogene TRBV3-2) and TRBJ2-7, with 9 bases aligning to TRBD2. The CDR3 runs 16 residues. Unmatched junction bases numbered 5, after V lost 0 bases and J lost 2 bases. The V gene's germline CDR1 is LGHDT and CDR2 YNNKEL (reference sequence). The CDR3 sequence is CASSQDSSGSTYEQYF. Here the CDR3 DNA reads TGTGCCAGCAGCCAAGATAGTAGCGGGAGCACCTACGAGCAGTACTTC.

The chain combines TRBV7-9 with TRBJ2-1; possible D gene TRBD1, 6 bases. Trimming left V 5 bases short and J 8 bases short, with 13 bases between. CDR1 is SEHNR, CDR2 FQNEAQ, per germline (reference sequence). CDR3 length: 13 amino acids. CDR3 bases: TGTGCCAGCAGCCTCAGGGGTATCGATGAGCAGTTCTTC. Protein: CASSLRGIDEQFF.

The chain is built from TRBV20-1 and TRBJ1-5; the match to TRBD1 covers 7 bases. CDR3 length equals 13 residues. Per the germline V gene, CDR1 is DFQATT and CDR2 is SNEGSKA (reference sequence). V was pared by 3 bases and J by 5 bases, with 4 bases of the junction left unmatched. In nucleotides, the CDR3 is TGCAGTGCTAGTAGGGGACAGTATCAGCCCCAGCATTTT. This codes for CSASRGQYQPQHF.

The CDR3 DNA is TGCAGTGCTAGTTCTGTTCTCCTAGCGGGGGGCGCTAGCACAGATACGCAGTATTTT. It codes for CSASSVLLAGGASTDTQYF. This sequence joins TRBV20-1 and TRBJ2-3; 11 nucleotides align to TRBD2. The germline V gene has CDR1 DFQATT and CDR2 SNEGSKA (reference sequence). With V trimmed by 3 bases and J by 0 bases, 14 bases remained unmatched. This CDR3 has 19 amino acids.

The V call is TRBV28, the J call TRBJ2-1, with no clear D. The CDR3 runs to 12 residues. In germline, CDR1 is MDHEN, CDR2 SYDVKM. Trimming took 6 bases from V and 9 from J, leaving 12 bases between them. CDR3 region: CASRSGPSEQFF. The CDR3 DNA reads as TGTGCCAGCAGGTCTGGCCCTAGTGAGCAGTTCTTC.

V and J are TRBV14 and TRBJ2-1; no reliable D call. In germline, CDR1 is SGHDN, CDR2 FVKESK. Trimming shortened V by 0 bases and J by 3 bases, and 9 bases separated the two germline ends. The CDR3 runs 15 residues. CDR3 loop: CASSQDRRYYNEQFF. Written as DNA, the CDR3 is TGTGCCAGCAGCCAAGACCGTAGATACTACAATGAGCAGTTCTTC.

J is TRBJ1-5 and V is TRBV4-1; 7 nucleotides align to TRBD1. From germline, CDR1 is MGHRA and CDR2 YSYEKL. Trimming removed 3 bases from V and 0 bases from J; junction bases left unmatched: 5. The CDR3 extends over 16 amino acids. CDR3 loop: CASSHRTGLSNQPQHF. The CDR3 nucleotides read TGCGCCAGCAGCCATAGGACAGGCCTTAGCAATCAGCCCCAGCATTTT.

This clone was detected a few times. This chain joins TRBV19 and TRBJ1-2, with D possibly matching TRBD1 (6 bases). Germline V gene data show CDR1 as LNHDA and CDR2 as SQIVND (reference sequence). The CDR3 extends over 17 amino acids. The germline V and J ends were trimmed by 5 bases and 0 bases, with 19 bases remaining between them. CDR3 sequence reads: CASSFSDSRVTNYGYTF. The CDR3, as DNA: TGTGCCAGTAGTTTTTCGGACAGCCGCGTCACTAACTATGGCTACACCTTC.